This is a list of T cell receptor beta chains from one sample in a study of OX40 agonist ivuxolimab in advanced cancers. Sequenced by immunoSEQ multiplex PCR; TCRdb stores in-frame clones only, minus some. The table includes some 70,000 clones, roughly nine tenths detected once. Source: CD4+ or CD8+ T cells sorted from blood, taken in a trial of the OX40 agonist ivuxolimab. These TCRs come from an adult with an advanced solid tumor such as melanoma, head and neck, liver or kidney cancer. CDR3s include the opening cysteine and the closing phenylalanine or tryptophan. D genes are given only for firm matches. Size is omitted from some rows. Given values are once, few, many or a class for expanded clones.

CDR3 protein: CASSFGPNTGELFF; CDR3 DNA: TGTGCTAGCAGCTTCGGGCCGAACACCGGGGAGCTGTTTTTT; J gene: TRBJ2-2; D gene: .; clone size: .; V gene: TRBV7-7
CDR3 protein: CASSLAFGENSPLHF; CDR3 DNA: TGCGCCAGCAGCTTGGCCTTCGGCGAGAATTCACCCCTCCACTTT; J gene: TRBJ1-6; D gene: .; clone size: .; V gene: TRBV5-1
CDR3 protein: CSVDKGPYEQYF; CDR3 DNA: TGCAGCGTTGACAAAGGGCCCTACGAGCAGTACTTC; J gene: TRBJ2-7; D gene: .; clone size: .; V gene: TRBV29-1
CDR3 protein: CASSPAAVNIQYF; CDR3 DNA: TGTGCCAGCTCACCAGCGGCAGTCAACATTCAGTACTTC; J gene: TRBJ2-4; D gene: .; clone size: .; V gene: TRBV18
CDR3 protein: CASSNDRGDTQYF; CDR3 DNA: TGTGCCAGTAGTAACGACAGGGGAGATACGCAGTATTTT; J gene: TRBJ2-3; D gene: TRBD1; clone size: .; V gene: TRBV19
CDR3 protein: CASRLSGGSYNEQFF; CDR3 DNA: TGCGCCAGCAGACTCAGCGGGGGGTCCTACAATGAGCAGTTCTTC; J gene: TRBJ2-1; D gene: TRBD2; clone size: .; V gene: TRBV5-1
CDR3 protein: CASSPLAETQYF; CDR3 DNA: TGTGCCAGCAGTCCACTAGCGGAGACCCAGTACTTC; J gene: TRBJ2-5; D gene: TRBD2; clone size: .; V gene: TRBV6-5
CDR3 protein: CASSLVKNSNQPQHF; CDR3 DNA: TGTGCCAGCAGTTTAGTGAAAAACAGCAATCAGCCCCAGCATTTT; J gene: TRBJ1-5; D gene: .; clone size: .; V gene: TRBV28
CDR3 protein: CASSTGPPGNSPLHF; CDR3 DNA: TGTGCCAGCAGCACGGGACCGCCGGGGAATTCACCCCTCCACTTT; J gene: TRBJ1-6; D gene: .; clone size: .; V gene: TRBV7-2
CDR3 protein: CASSPAEGYTF; CDR3 DNA: TGTGCCAGCTCACCAGCCGAGGGCTACACCTTC; J gene: TRBJ1-2; D gene: .; clone size: few; V gene: TRBV18
CDR3 protein: CASRRMVATETQYF; CDR3 DNA: TGTGCCAGCAGAAGGATGGTGGCAACAGAGACCCAGTACTTC; J gene: TRBJ2-5; D gene: .; clone size: .; V gene: TRBV6-6
CDR3 protein: CASSLEFTSGRDF; CDR3 DNA: TGTGCCAGCAGCTTAGAATTTACTAGCGGGAGGGACTTC; J gene: TRBJ2-7; D gene: TRBD2; clone size: .; V gene: TRBV7-2
CDR3 protein: CASSLGLAGRYEQYF; CDR3 DNA: TGTGCCAGCAGCTTGGGACTAGCGGGACGCTACGAGCAGTACTTC; J gene: TRBJ2-7; D gene: TRBD2; clone size: once; V gene: TRBV5-5
CDR3 protein: CASSLMGAGLIGTANTEAFF; CDR3 DNA: TGCGCCAGCAGCTTGATGGGAGCTGGTCTCATCGGGACCGCGAACACTGAAGCTTTCTTT; J gene: TRBJ1-1; D gene: .; clone size: .; V gene: TRBV5-1
CDR3 protein: CASSAQGRDTEAFF; CDR3 DNA: TGTGCCAGCAGCGCTCAGGGGAGGGACACTGAAGCTTTCTTT; J gene: TRBJ1-1; D gene: .; clone size: .; V gene: TRBV11-2
CDR3 protein: CASSSPGYPEAFF; CDR3 DNA: TGTGCCAGCAGTTCACCAGGATACCCTGAAGCTTTCTTT; J gene: TRBJ1-1; D gene: .; clone size: .; V gene: TRBV6-5
CDR3 protein: CASSLNQANPGGYTF; CDR3 DNA: TGTGCCAGCAGCTTAAACCAGGCAAACCCAGGGGGCTACACCTTC; J gene: TRBJ1-2; D gene: .; clone size: .; V gene: TRBV7-2
CDR3 protein: CASSIQGETEAFF; CDR3 DNA: TGTGCCAGTAGTATCCAGGGGGAGACTGAAGCTTTCTTT; J gene: TRBJ1-1; D gene: TRBD1; clone size: .; V gene: TRBV19
CDR3 protein: CASSYDTPGQKKYF; CDR3 DNA: TGTGCCAGCAGTTACGACACGCCGGGACAGAAAAAGTACTTC; J gene: TRBJ2-5; D gene: TRBD1; clone size: .; V gene: TRBV6-6
CDR3 protein: CASSRAQATQYF; CDR3 DNA: TGTGCCAGCAGCCGAGCCCAGGCTACGCAGTATTTT; J gene: TRBJ2-3; D gene: .; clone size: .; V gene: TRBV7-2
CDR3 protein: CAWSQSVLTF; CDR3 DNA: TGTGCCTGGAGTCAGTCCGTCCTGACTTTC; J gene: TRBJ2-6; D gene: .; clone size: .; V gene: TRBV30
CDR3 protein: CASSSREGGTNVLTF; CDR3 DNA: TGTGCCAGCAGTTCCCGTGAAGGGGGGACCAACGTCCTGACTTTC; J gene: TRBJ2-6; D gene: .; clone size: .; V gene: TRBV6-5
CDR3 protein: CASSFDSYNEQFF; CDR3 DNA: TGCGCCAGCAGCTTCGACAGCTACAATGAGCAGTTCTTC; J gene: TRBJ2-1; D gene: .; clone size: .; V gene: TRBV5-1
CDR3 protein: CASSFGTANTEAFF; CDR3 DNA: TGCGCCAGCAGCTTCGGGACAGCGAACACTGAAGCTTTCTTT; J gene: TRBJ1-1; D gene: TRBD1; clone size: .; V gene: TRBV5-1
CDR3 protein: CASSPPGLRYEQYF; CDR3 DNA: TGTGCCAGCTCACCACCGGGACTACGCTACGAGCAGTACTTC; J gene: TRBJ2-7; D gene: TRBD2; clone size: .; V gene: TRBV18
CDR3 protein: CASSLLAGGPLETQYF; CDR3 DNA: TGTGCCAGCAGTTTACTAGCGGGAGGGCCCCTGGAGACCCAGTACTTC; J gene: TRBJ2-5; D gene: TRBD2; clone size: .; V gene: TRBV27
CDR3 protein: CASRSDSGTYEQYF; CDR3 DNA: TGTGCCAGCCGATCCGACAGTGGCACCTACGAGCAGTACTTC; J gene: TRBJ2-7; D gene: .; clone size: .; V gene: TRBV6-5
CDR3 protein: CASTSGDRNEKLFF; CDR3 DNA: TGTGCCAGCACCTCGGGGGACAGGAATGAAAAACTGTTTTTT; J gene: TRBJ1-4; D gene: TRBD1; clone size: .; V gene: TRBV5-4
CDR3 protein: CASRFRENTEAFF; CDR3 DNA: TGTGCCAGCAGGTTTAGGGAAAACACTGAAGCTTTCTTT; J gene: TRBJ1-1; D gene: .; clone size: .; V gene: TRBV27
CDR3 protein: CASSLGTGMMGPLHF; CDR3 DNA: TGTGCCAGCAGCTTAGGGACAGGGATGATGGGACCCCTCCACTTT; J gene: TRBJ1-6; D gene: TRBD1; clone size: .; V gene: TRBV5-6
CDR3 protein: CASSPRRGGAYEQYF; CDR3 DNA: TGTGCCAGCAGCCCCCGGCGCGGGGGGGCCTACGAGCAGTACTTC; J gene: TRBJ2-7; D gene: TRBD2; clone size: .; V gene: TRBV11-3
CDR3 protein: CASSKRETACWVQYF; CDR3 DNA: TGTGCCAGCAGCAAAAGGGAGACGGCTTGTTGGGTTCAGTACTTC; J gene: TRBJ2-4; D gene: .; clone size: .; V gene: TRBV21-1
CDR3 protein: CASSLERGAITDTQYF; CDR3 DNA: TGTGCCAGCAGCTTAGAGCGGGGGGCCATCACAGATACGCAGTATTTT; J gene: TRBJ2-3; D gene: TRBD2; clone size: .; V gene: TRBV7-2
CDR3 protein: CSVSGRGGPDAEAFF; CDR3 DNA: TGCAGCGTTTCAGGGAGGGGGGGCCCCGACGCTGAAGCTTTCTTT; J gene: TRBJ1-1; D gene: .; clone size: .; V gene: TRBV29-1
CDR3 protein: CASSVTGPPGTQPQHF; CDR3 DNA: TGTGCCAGCAGCGTGACCGGGCCCCCCGGGACTCAGCCCCAGCATTTT; J gene: TRBJ1-5; D gene: .; clone size: .; V gene: TRBV5-8
CDR3 protein: CSVDPGQGGYGYTF; CDR3 DNA: TGCAGCGTTGATCCCGGACAGGGCGGCTATGGCTACACCTTC; J gene: TRBJ1-2; D gene: TRBD1; clone size: once; V gene: TRBV29-1
CDR3 protein: CASSEWDNPFF; CDR3 DNA: TGTGCCAGCAGTGAATGGGACAACCCGTTCTTC; J gene: TRBJ2-1; D gene: .; clone size: .; V gene: TRBV2
CDR3 protein: CASSPQGSGLYGYTF; CDR3 DNA: TGTGCCAGCAGCCCCCAGGGTTCCGGACTCTATGGCTACACCTTC; J gene: TRBJ1-2; D gene: .; clone size: .; V gene: TRBV7-2
CDR3 protein: CASSLGDRLGSRGYGYTF; CDR3 DNA: TGTGCCAGCAGCTTGGGGGACAGGTTGGGAAGCCGGGGCTATGGCTACACCTTC; J gene: TRBJ1-2; D gene: TRBD1; clone size: .; V gene: TRBV11-3
CDR3 protein: CASSLVNRITDTQYF; CDR3 DNA: TGTGCCAGCAGCTTGGTTAACAGGATCACAGATACGCAGTATTTT; J gene: TRBJ2-3; D gene: .; clone size: .; V gene: TRBV5-6
CDR3 protein: CASSGSPAAYNEQFF; CDR3 DNA: TGTGCCAGCAGCGGGAGTCCTGCCGCTTACAATGAGCAGTTCTTC; J gene: TRBJ2-1; D gene: .; clone size: .; V gene: TRBV7-9
CDR3 protein: CASSLGYTQYF; CDR3 DNA: TGTGCCAGCAGTTTGGGCTATACGCAGTATTTT; J gene: TRBJ2-3; D gene: .; clone size: .; V gene: TRBV28